This record covers a single TCR beta chain. The data were taken from a study of CD8+CD57+ T cells in acquired aplastic anemia. Overall study context: On average, sorted CD4+ and CD8+ cells gave roughly 3 ug of DNA.

TCR beta VDJ and CDR3 profiling used genomic DNA as template. TCRdb re-called the reads with MiXCR, one entry per CDR3 protein. The table has 150,000 to 200,000 distinct CDR3 sequences, about three fifths seen once. CDR1 and CDR2 from the germline V gene are LNHNV and YYDKDF (reference sequence). The V end was cut by 0 bases, the J end by 8 bases, with 7 bases between. The CDR3 has 13 residues. The source material was sorted CD4+, CD8+, or CD8+CD57+ T cells (not recorded which) from PBMCs. The receptor comes from a human donor in good health. V gene TRBV15 combines with J gene TRBJ1-4; maybe TRBD1 (5 bases). In DNA, the CDR3 is TGTGCCACCAGCAGAGATGAGGGGGAAAAACTGTTTTTT. This gives the protein CATSRDEGEKLFF.